Presented here are 18 T cell receptor beta chains from one specimen sequenced in a study of cytomegalovirus exposure and HLA in healthy donors. PCR primers comprised 60 Vbeta and 13 Jbeta primers. Produced via immunoSEQ multiplex PCR; TCRdb's table is partial and in-frame only. Counted here are 100,000 to 150,000 clones, about 70% occurring once; the ten biggest clones make up approximately 7.2%. The specimen sequenced was PBMCs. These receptors came from a male donor in good health and CMV-seronegative.

This chain links TRBV6-6 with TRBJ2-7; 7 bases map to TRBD1. Germline trimming cut 0 bases from V and 5 bases from J; bases unmatched to any gene: 4. The CDR3 has 14 amino acids. Per germline, CDR1 MNHNY and CDR2 SVGAGI (reference sequence). The CDR3 region has the DNA TGTGCCAGCAGTTACTCGACAGGGAAGGACGAGCAGTACTTC. It encodes CASSYSTGKDEQYF.

This clone was seen only a few times. The chain uses TRBV27 and TRBJ2-3; 11 positions agree with TRBD2. Germline values: CDR1 MNHEY, CDR2 SMNVEV (reference sequence). This CDR3 has 15 residues. The V segment lost 3 bases and the J segment 5 bases; nucleotides outside the gene matches: 4. In DNA form, the CDR3 reads TGTGCCAGCAGTTTCCTAGCGGGAGGTGTAGATACGCAGTATTTT. Protein: CASSFLAGGVDTQYF.

This sequence joins TRBV7-2 and TRBJ1-3; D perhaps matches TRBD1 (5 bases). Trimming pared 3 bases from V and 4 bases from J, leaving 13 bases between. The CDR3 contains 15 residues. Germline values: CDR1 SGHTA, CDR2 FQGNSA. CDR3 DNA sequence: TGTGCCAGCAGCTTGGGGGGGTGGTACGGAAACACCATATATTTT. Translating it yields CASSLGGWYGNTIYF.

The sample holds a few counts of this clone. The V and J genes are TRBV2 and TRBJ1-2; D remains unclear. The germline V and J ends were trimmed by 4 bases and 8 bases, with 14 bases remaining between them. CDR1 is SNHLY and CDR2 is FYNNEI in the germline V gene. This CDR3 comprises 13 residues. The CDR3 is CASSVSAAPGYTF. CDR3 nucleotide sequence: TGTGCCAGCAGTGTGTCGGCGGCGCCGGGCTACACCTTC. The whole variable domain, filled in from reference TRBV2 and TRBJ1-2, reads EPEVTQTPSHQVTQMGQEVILRCVPISNHLYFYWYRQILGQKVEFLVSFYNNEISEKSEIFDDQFSVERPDGSNFTLKIRSTKLEDSAMYFCASSVSAAPGYTFGSGTRLTVV.

The chain links TRBV29-1 to TRBJ1-2, with a possible D match to TRBD1 (5 bases). Between the trimmed V and J ends, which lost 4 bases and 4 bases, there was a span of 10 bases. The CDR3 consists of 12 residues. Germline CDR1 and CDR2: SQVTM and ANQGSEA. For the CDR3, the DNA is TGCAGCGTTGTTTGGGGGGTCTATGGCTACACCTTC. Residues: CSVVWGVYGYTF.

The V call is TRBV18, the J call TRBJ2-1; 7 bases are shared with TRBD2. V was clipped by 2 bases and J by 9 bases; unmatched bases: 13. Looked up from germline, CDR1 is KGHSH and CDR2 is LQKENI. The CDR3 length is 16 residues. The CDR3 nucleotides are TGTGCCAGCTCACCAGGCGTGGGAGGGCCTGACCGTGAGCAGTTCTTC. Amino acid sequence: CASSPGVGGPDREQFF.

This sequence joins TRBV5-4 and TRBJ1-1; TRBD1 agrees at 12 bases. Germline CDR1 and CDR2: SGHNT and YYREEE (reference sequence). The V segment lost 4 bases and the J segment 4 bases; nucleotides outside the gene matches: 2. The CDR3 consists of 14 residues. The CDR3 sequence is CASSRGQGATEAFF. The DNA for the CDR3 is TGTGCCAGCAGCAGGGGACAGGGGGCCACTGAAGCTTTCTTT.

The chain links TRBV19 to TRBJ2-1; a possible D gene is TRBD2 (6 bases). Germline assignment: CDR1 LNHDA and CDR2 SQIVND (reference sequence). V lost 4 bases and J lost 5, with 15 bases in between. This CDR3 is built from 15 residues. In DNA, the CDR3 is TGTGCCAGTAGTAGCTCTAGCGCAAGACACAATGAGCAGTTCTTC. Residues: CASSSSSARHNEQFF.

This clone appeared a single time. The chain couples TRBV5-4 to TRBJ1-1; D may be TRBD1 (5 bases). The CDR3 loop spans 14 amino acids. Trimming removed 4 bases from V and 1 base from J, with 11 bases in between. Germline CDR1 SGHNT, CDR2 YYREEE (reference sequence). CDR3 in DNA: TGTGCCAGCAGCGGGGGGGGGAGGAACACTGAAGCTTTCTTT. As protein: CASSGGGRNTEAFF.

This clone was seen only a few times. Different DNA sequences within this sample yield the same CDR3. The genes are TRBV19 and TRBJ2-1; the D gene is possibly TRBD1 (6 bases). Germline lookup yields CDR1 LNHDA and CDR2 SQIVND (reference sequence). The CDR3 has 15 residues. Trimming removed 5 bases from V and 0 bases from J, with 11 bases in between. The chain's CDR3 is CASSPDRSSYNEQFF. For the CDR3, the DNA is TGTGCCAGTAGTCCAGACAGGAGCTCCTACAATGAGCAGTTCTTC.

In DNA form, the CDR3 reads TGTGCCAGCAGCGCCCACTCGGGACAGGGTGGCTACACCTTC. Translation: CASSAHSGQGGYTF. The chain recombines TRBV7-9 with TRBJ1-2; 9 nucleotides agree with TRBD1. Germline assignment: CDR1 SEHNR and CDR2 FQNEAQ (reference sequence). V shed 5 bases, J shed 7 bases, and the junction held 8 bases outside the gene matches. This CDR3 spans 14 amino acids.

The V gene is TRBV4-3, the J gene TRBJ2-1; D not resolved. Germline-derived CDR1 and CDR2 are LGHNA and YSLEER. V lost 0 bases and J 0 bases, leaving 6 bases between the germline ends. The CDR3 totals 15 residues. In DNA, the CDR3 is TGCGCCAGCAGCCAAGACATGAGCTCCTACAATGAGCAGTTCTTC. It encodes CASSQDMSSYNEQFF.

This rearrangement joins TRBV25-1 to TRBJ2-1; 8 positions match TRBD2. J lost 4 bases, V lost 6 bases, and 8 bases had no gene match. Germline V gene sequence: CDR1 MGHDK, CDR2 SYGVNS. The CDR3 contains 15 residues. The CDR3 DNA follows: TGTGCCAGCAGCACCGGGACTAGATTTTACAATGAGCAGTTCTTC. This gives the protein CASSTGTRFYNEQFF.

This chain joins TRBV19 and TRBJ2-7, with D uncertain. Germline loops: CDR1 LNHDA, CDR2 SQIVND (reference sequence). V was clipped by 3 bases and J by 1 base, with 10 bases between them. This CDR3 is 14 amino acids long. CDR3 in DNA: TGTGCCAGTAGTATGGCTAGTGTGTCCTACGAGCAGTACTTC. It translates to CASSMASVSYEQYF. Full variable domain (rest looked up from reference TRBV19 and TRBJ2-7): DGGITQSPKYLFRKEGQNVTLSCEQNLNHDAMYWYRQDPGQGLRLIYYSQIVNDFQKGDIAEGYSVSREKKESFPLTVTSAQKNPTAFYLCASSMASVSYEQYFGPGTRLTVT.

This clone was seen a few times. The sample contains more than one DNA sequence encoding this CDR3. The rearrangement joins TRBV7-3 to TRBJ2-2; 10 bases align to TRBD1. The CDR3 is 16 residues long. The trim removed 5 bases at V and 2 bases at J, leaving 5 bases unmatched. Germline V gives CDR1 SGHTA, CDR2 FQGTGA. The CDR3: CASSPTGGENTGELFF. Here the CDR3 DNA reads TGTGCCAGCAGCCCGACAGGGGGCGAAAACACCGGGGAGCTGTTTTTT.

This sequence joins TRBV18 and TRBJ1-6, with TRBD1 matching over 8 bases. Germline trimming cut 3 bases from V and 8 bases from J; bases unmatched to any gene: 12. CDR3 length: 17 amino acids. CDR1 and CDR2 from the germline V gene are KGHSH and LQKENI. DNA for the CDR3: TGTGCCAGCTCACCTCCGCGGACAGGGCCCGCTCATTCACCCCTCCACTTT. Encoded protein: CASSPPRTGPAHSPLHF.

The V call is TRBV7-6, the J call TRBJ1-2; 9 bases are shared with TRBD1. V shed 0 bases, J shed 2 bases, and the junction held 4 bases outside the gene matches. In germline, CDR1 is SGHVS, CDR2 FNYEAQ. This CDR3 has 16 amino acids. The CDR3 here is CASSLAPGQGNYGYTF. In DNA form, the CDR3 reads TGTGCCAGCAGCTTAGCGCCGGGACAGGGAAACTATGGCTACACCTTC.

The rearrangement uses TRBV6-6 and TRBJ1-5, with D maybe TRBD1 (6 bases). The germline V gene encodes CDR1 MNHNY and CDR2 SVGAGI (reference sequence). Trimming shortened V by 11 bases and J by 0 bases, and 14 bases separated the two germline ends. This CDR3 region has 14 residues. CDR3 in amino acids: CASRTAHSNQPQHF. Written as DNA, the CDR3 is TGTGCCTCAAGGACAGCTCATAGCAATCAGCCCCAGCATTTT.